The T cell receptor beta chain described here comes from a study of T-cell reconstitution after alpha-beta-depleted transplantation in children. Preparation of the TCRbeta library was carried out with unique molecular identifiers. Via MiXCR, TCRdb re-called the PCR reads, giving one row per CDR3 protein. There are 420,000 or so distinct CDR3 sequences in the sample; roughly a tenth occur only once, and about 5% lies in the top ten. This sequence originates from a human donor who donated a stem cell graft to a child with acute myeloid leukemia. Sequenced material: PBMCs from the stem cell graft donor, taken from the stem cell graft.

The CDR3 here is CASGLTGLDNEQFF. Written as DNA, the CDR3 is TGTGCTAGTGGTTTGACAGGGCTCGACAATGAGCAGTTCTTC. The V and J genes are TRBV12-5 and TRBJ2-1, with a tentative D call TRBD1 (6 bases). Between the trimmed V and J ends, which lost 2 bases and 5 bases, there was a span of 10 bases. In germline, CDR1 is LGHNT, CDR2 FRNRAP. The CDR3 is made up of 14 amino acids.